This T cell receptor (beta chain) was identified in a study of blood T cells in healthy people across ages (dated by TCRdb to about 2015). A note on the overall study: In model experiments, roughly one uniquely barcoded TCR beta cDNA molecule per two T cells was captured by template switching. To track age-related changes in TCR beta repertoire diversity, the study relied on deep sequencing normalized with unique cDNA molecular identifiers. The donors were divided into four age groups: young (average approximately 17 years), middle-aged (approximately 42), aged (approximately 62) and long-lived (82). Using the same blood draw, the study looked at two additional independent replicas of 1 million unique cDNA reads for two donors, one aged 18 to 30 and the other aged 80 or older. Study-wide conclusions, independent of this receptor: Bulk unsorted PBMC profiling prevented conclusive comparison of naive and antigen-experienced compartments. A strong correlation was found between observed TCR beta diversity and the percentage of naive T cells measured by flow cytometry. Observed TCR beta diversity per million T cells fell roughly linearly with age, and a significant reduction was already apparent by age about 43. Donor CMV infection status was unknown, potentially confounding age-related changes in expanded clonotypes. The long-lived group showed more naive CD4+ T cells, fewer expanded clones and increased TCR diversity than the aged group, suggesting age selection. Total diversity estimates from one million sequenced T cells were considered lower bounds and underestimates.

The method behind the library was 5' RACE. TCRdb names Illumina HiSeq 2500 as the instrument used. A second PCR of roughly 7 to 12 cycles was performed with a sample-barcoded 5' primer and a J-beta primer mix. A unique molecular identifier was introduced onto each TCR beta cDNA molecule by a template-switch 5' adaptor carrying 12 random nucleotides. Each sample yielded at least 3 million CDR3-containing paired-end reads. All of the RNA was converted into first-strand cDNA using the Mint cDNA synthesis kit, with a TRBC-specific oligonucleotide serving as the primer. Following uracil-DNA glycosylase treatment, a first 18-cycle PCR with universal primers M1SS and BC2_uni_R was performed on all cDNA. Under the source paper's analysis protocol: Each sample was normalized by randomly selecting 1 million high-quality reads, each carrying a distinct molecular identifier. Instead of being binned into consensus sequences, reads with shared molecular identifiers were discarded. MiTCR, run with a Q25 quality threshold and the strictest error-elimination algorithm, handled CDR3 identification, clonotype clustering and error correction. A nonparametric unseen species model with Euler transformation was used to estimate a lower bound on total TCR beta diversity. TCRdb trimmed public reads at Q25 via fastp, called clones via MiXCR and kept in-frame beta chains. Rows are unified per CDR3 protein, each entry keeping the most common DNA and genes. The V and J calls reflect TCRdb's pipeline rather than the authors' work. The sample profile shows around 800,000 distinct CDR3 sequences; 25% to 30% of them were found once. The top ten clonotypes cover around 2.9% of the sample.

The donors were about 40 Caucasian individuals from Russia, aged roughly 6 to 100 years, who were systemically healthy. Around 10 milliliters of peripheral blood were drawn from each donor into EDTA-treated Vacutainer tubes. PBMCs were isolated by Ficoll-Paque density-gradient centrifugation, with at least 7 million obtained per sample. Total RNA, at least 6 micrograms per sample, was extracted from PBMCs with Trizol reagent. Naive CD45RAhigh/CD27high T cell percentages were measured by flow cytometry on a PBMC aliquot from every donor. Concerning this clonotype: What antigen it recognizes has not been identified. Per-nucleotide qualities are absent, and no much larger clonotype sits a single base away.

From cysteine to phenylalanine, the CDR3 is 15 amino acids long. Only the CDR3 part of the read is kept: 45 bases, read in frame from the first base. The germline ends are 14 bases apart after V is trimmed by 1 base and J by 4 bases. The germline V gene yields SGHTA for CDR1 and FQGTGA for CDR2. These data also featured in a second study, about T cells of mothers and their children. As the second publication notes: Nine systemically healthy Caucasian individuals, comprising three mothers and their six children, were included as donors. cDNA synthesis used all of the extracted RNA, with approximately 1.6 ug of RNA in each 15 ul reaction. Sample barcodes and 2-4 random nucleotides were added via the M1S primer in the second PCR. Over 9 million TCR beta CDR3 reads came from each mother, compared with several million reads from each child. In both related and unrelated pairs, thymic selection shapes the output of TCR recombination in a similar way, with inherited differences having only a minor effect. Normalized repertoire overlap in related mother-child pairs was always slightly higher than in unrelated mother-child pairs, but the difference was never significant. With a sensitivity of approximately 100 clones per million clonotypes, no persistent microchimeric T cell clones were detected. The study used deep NGS to compare TCR beta repertoires of mothers and children, seeking features distinguishing related mother-child pairs from unrelated individuals. The mean age was roughly 44 +/- 4 years for the mothers and about 10 +/- 4 years for the children. Libraries were sequenced on Illumina HiSeq 2000 with 100+100 nt paired-end reads after adapter ligation with NEBNext reagents. To prevent cross-contamination, the mother and child libraries were prepared a month apart and were sequenced in separate runs. Between about 500,000 and 2,100,000 distinct TCR beta clonotypes were identified per donor. Naive TCR beta clonotypes were estimated from low-frequency clonotypes matched to each donor's FACS-determined naive share, without sorting.

The V gene is TRBV7-3 and the J gene is TRBJ2-7, with TRBD2 perhaps the D gene, on 5 matching bases. This receptor was identified in a boy aged 5-17 years in good health. Sequencing used blood. Here the CDR3 is given as CASSLKALPGYEQYF. The base sequence is TGTGCCAGCAGCTTAAAGGCGCTCCCGGGATACGAGCAGTACTTC.